This TCR beta chain was captured in a study of T cell responses to AZD1222 COVID-19 vaccine. About this clone itself: What it binds is unknown.

The ends lost 5 bases at V and 4 bases at J; junction bases unmatched: 7. Germline assignment: CDR1 LNHDA and CDR2 SQIVND (reference sequence). The CDR3 has 15 residues. TCRdb's copy holds only in-frame clones and misses some; the assay was immunoSEQ multiplex PCR. Seen here are around 100,000 clones, around nine tenths observed once, and the top ten hold over 7.5%. Notes on the study in general: The CD4 TCRs associated with vaccination extended across spike and predominated at 160-218 and 743-854.

This chain uses TRBV19 with TRBJ1-2; TRBD1 agrees at 10 bases. The receptor was derived from an adult in good health. Specimen: peripheral blood, collected on day 0 of AZD1222 vaccination. CDR3 in amino acids: CASSAKTGGGYGYTF. In nucleotides, the CDR3 is TGTGCCAGTAGTGCCAAGACAGGGGGCGGCTATGGCTACACCTTC.